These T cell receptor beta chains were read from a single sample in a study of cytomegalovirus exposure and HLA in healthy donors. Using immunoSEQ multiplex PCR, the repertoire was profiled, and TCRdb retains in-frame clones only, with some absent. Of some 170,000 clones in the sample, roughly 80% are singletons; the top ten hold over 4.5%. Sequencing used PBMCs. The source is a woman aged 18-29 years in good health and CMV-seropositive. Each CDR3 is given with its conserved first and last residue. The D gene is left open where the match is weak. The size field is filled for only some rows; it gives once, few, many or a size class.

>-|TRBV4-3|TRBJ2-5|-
CASSQGGWRQETQYF
TGCGCCAGCAGCCAAGGGGGCTGGCGTCAAGAGACCCAGTACTTC
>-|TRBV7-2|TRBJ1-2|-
CASSPSGDQYGYTF
TGTGCCAGCAGCCCCTCGGGGGATCAGTATGGCTACACCTTC
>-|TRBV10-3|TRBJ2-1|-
CATTARDPGGHNEQFF
TGTGCCACCACGGCCCGGGACCCCGGGGGGCACAATGAGCAGTTCTTC
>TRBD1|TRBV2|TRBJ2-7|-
CASSLPGQGSYEQYF
TGTGCCAGCAGTTTACCGGGACAGGGGTCCTACGAGCAGTACTTC
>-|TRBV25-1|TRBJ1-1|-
CASSEYVRGDTEAFF
TGTGCCAGCAGTGAATATGTACGGGGGGACACTGAAGCTTTCTTT
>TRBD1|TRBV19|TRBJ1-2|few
CASSIDPGQGARGYTF
TGTGCCAGTAGTATAGACCCGGGACAGGGGGCCAGGGGCTACACCTTC
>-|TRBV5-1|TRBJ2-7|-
CASSRGTSSYEQYF
TGCGCCAGCAGCCGGGGGACCAGCTCCTACGAGCAGTACTTC
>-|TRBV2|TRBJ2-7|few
CASSDAEPYEQYF
TGTGCCAGCAGTGATGCGGAACCTTACGAGCAGTACTTC
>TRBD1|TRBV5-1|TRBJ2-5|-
CASSLGDSDQETQYF
TGCGCCAGCAGCTTGGGGGACAGCGACCAAGAGACCCAGTACTTC
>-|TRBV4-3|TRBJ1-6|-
CASSQAGERGSPLHF
TGCGCCAGCAGCCAAGCGGGAGAACGGGGCTCACCCCTCCACTTT
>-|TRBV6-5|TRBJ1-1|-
CASSYRDTNTEAFF
TGTGCCAGCAGTTACCGGGACACGAACACTGAAGCTTTCTTT
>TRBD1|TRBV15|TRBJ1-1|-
CATSISDRDTTEAFF
TGTGCCACCAGCATATCGGACAGGGATACCACTGAGGCTTTCTTT
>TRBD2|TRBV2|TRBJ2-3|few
CASRDSGGGTTGTQYF
TGTGCCAGCAGGGATAGCGGGGGGGGAACAACAGGTACGCAGTATTTT
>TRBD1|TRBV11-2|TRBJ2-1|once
CASSLAGQTNEQFF
TGTGCCAGCAGCTTAGCGGGACAGACTAATGAGCAGTTCTTC
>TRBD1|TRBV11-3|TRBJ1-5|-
CASSPPDRGNNQPQHF
TGTGCCAGCAGCCCACCCGACAGGGGCAATAATCAGCCCCAGCATTTT
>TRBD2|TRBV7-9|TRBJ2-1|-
CASSLLGLAGGLTYNEQFF
TGTGCCAGCAGCTTACTGGGACTAGCGGGGGGGCTTACCTACAATGAGCAGTTCTTC
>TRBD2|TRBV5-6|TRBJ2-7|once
CASSFIGILGAGASYEQYF
TGTGCCAGCAGCTTTATAGGGATCCTCGGAGCGGGGGCCTCCTACGAGCAGTACTTC
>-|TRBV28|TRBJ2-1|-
CASSLRLSSYNEQFF
TGTGCCAGCAGTTTAAGACTAAGCTCCTACAATGAGCAGTTCTTC
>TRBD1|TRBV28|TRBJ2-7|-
CASRIETGDEQYF
TGTGCCAGCAGGATCGAGACAGGGGACGAGCAGTACTTC
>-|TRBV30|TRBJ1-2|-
CAWSGGYGYTF
TGTGCCTGGTCCGGAGGGTATGGCTACACCTTC
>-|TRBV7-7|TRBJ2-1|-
CASSPLTGSYNEQFF
TGTGCCAGCAGCCCCCTGACAGGTTCCTACAATGAGCAGTTCTTC
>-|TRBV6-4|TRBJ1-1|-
CASKQTEDTEAFF
TGTGCCAGCAAGCAGACAGAAGACACTGAAGCTTTCTTT
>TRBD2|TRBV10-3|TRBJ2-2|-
CAISGPWEGTDTGELFF
TGTGCCATCAGTGGACCATGGGAGGGTACGGACACCGGGGAGCTGTTTTTT
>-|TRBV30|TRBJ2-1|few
CAWSASSGEQFF
TGTGCCTGGAGTGCTAGCTCGGGTGAGCAGTTCTTC
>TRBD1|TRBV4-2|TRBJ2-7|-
CASSQAGTEWDF
TGTGCCAGCAGCCAGGCCGGGACAGAGTGGGACTTC
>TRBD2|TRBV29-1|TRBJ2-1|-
CSVAAGTSGYNEQFF
TGCAGCGTTGCCGCAGGGACTAGCGGGTACAATGAGCAGTTCTTC
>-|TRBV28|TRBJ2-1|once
CASSPLGHEQFF
TGTGCCAGCAGTCCCCTTGGGCATGAGCAGTTCTTC
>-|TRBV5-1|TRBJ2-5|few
CASSLALGETQYF
TGCGCCAGCAGCTTGGCCCTAGGAGAGACCCAGTACTTC
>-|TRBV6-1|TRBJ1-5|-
CASSANGKQLYNQPQHF
TGTGCCAGCAGTGCGAACGGGAAACAGCTCTACAATCAGCCCCAGCATTTT
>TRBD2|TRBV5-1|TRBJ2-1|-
CASVSGAHSYNEQFF
TGCGCCAGCGTGAGCGGGGCGCACTCCTACAATGAGCAGTTCTTC
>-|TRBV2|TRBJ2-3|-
CASSEASRRTDTQYF
TGTGCCAGCAGTGAGGCCTCTCGGAGGACAGATACGCAGTATTTT
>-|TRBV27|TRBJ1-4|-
CASSTVQGGEKLFF
TGTGCCAGCAGTACGGTACAGGGTGGTGAAAAACTGTTTTTT
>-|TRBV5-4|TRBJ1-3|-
CASSLGGQTGNTIYF
TGTGCCAGCAGCTTGGGGGGGCAAACTGGAAACACCATATATTTT
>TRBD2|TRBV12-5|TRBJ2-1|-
CASRLGSGDGEQFF
TGTGCTAGTCGGCTTGGTAGCGGGGACGGTGAGCAGTTCTTC
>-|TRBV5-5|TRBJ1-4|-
CASSRTGKGEKLFF
TGTGCCAGCAGCCGGACCGGGAAAGGAGAAAAACTGTTTTTT
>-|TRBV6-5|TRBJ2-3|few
CASRKGGSDTQYF
TGTGCCAGCAGGAAGGGGGGGTCAGATACGCAGTATTTT
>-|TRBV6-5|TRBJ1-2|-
CASSSPYYGYTF
TGTGCCAGCAGTTCCCCCTATTATGGCTACACCTTC
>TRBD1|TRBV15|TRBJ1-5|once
CATSPQRGTGGQPQHF
TGTGCCACCAGCCCGCAGAGGGGAACAGGGGGTCAGCCCCAGCATTTT
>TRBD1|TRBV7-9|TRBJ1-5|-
CASSPGQGSQPQHF
TGTGCCAGCAGCCCGGGACAGGGTAGTCAGCCCCAGCATTTT
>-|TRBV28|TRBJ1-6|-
CASSFGRSYNSPLHF
TGTGCCAGCAGTTTTGGCCGCTCCTATAATTCACCCCTCCACTTT
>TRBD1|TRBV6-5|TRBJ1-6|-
CASSDRGNSPLHF
TGTGCCAGCAGTGACAGGGGTAATTCACCCCTCCACTTT
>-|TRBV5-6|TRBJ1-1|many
CASSLRGTEAFF
TGTGCCAGCAGCTTGAGAGGCACTGAAGCTTTCTTT
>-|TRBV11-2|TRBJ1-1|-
CASSPLTSAGAKAFF
TGTGCCAGCAGCCCGCTGACGAGCGCGGGGGCTAAAGCTTTCTTT
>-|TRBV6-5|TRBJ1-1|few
CASSLSGGNTEAFF
TGTGCCAGCAGTTTGTCCGGGGGTAACACTGAAGCTTTCTTT
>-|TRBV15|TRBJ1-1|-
CATSPRTVNTEAFF
TGTGCCACCAGCCCCAGGACAGTAAACACTGAAGCTTTCTTT
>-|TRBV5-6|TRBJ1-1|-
CASSMRRNTEAFF
TGTGCCAGCAGCATGCGGAGGAACACTGAAGCTTTCTTT
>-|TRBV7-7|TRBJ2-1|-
CASSLGPDYENEQFF
TGTGCCAGCAGCTTGGGGCCAGATTACGAAAATGAGCAGTTCTTC
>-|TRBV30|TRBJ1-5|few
CAWSKGGGNQPQHF
TGTGCCTGGAGTAAGGGCGGGGGAAATCAGCCCCAGCATTTT
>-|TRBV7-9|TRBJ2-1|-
CASSSGTFYNEQFF
TGTGCCAGCAGCTCCGGGACTTTCTACAATGAGCAGTTCTTC
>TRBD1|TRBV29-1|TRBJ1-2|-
CSVASGGNYGYTF
TGCAGCGTCGCCTCAGGGGGTAACTATGGCTACACCTTC
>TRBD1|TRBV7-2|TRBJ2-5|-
CASSAGTGGWETQYF
TGTGCCAGCAGCGCCGGGACAGGGGGTTGGGAGACCCAGTACTTC
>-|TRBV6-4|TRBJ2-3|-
CASSVGGGTDTQYF
TGTGCCAGCAGTGTGGGGGGAGGCACAGATACGCAGTATTTT
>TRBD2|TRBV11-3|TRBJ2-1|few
CASSYPGLMRNEQFF
TGTGCCAGCAGCTACCCGGGACTAATGAGAAATGAGCAGTTCTTC
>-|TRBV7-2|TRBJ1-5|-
CASSLATGFNQPQHF
TGTGCCAGCAGCTTAGCTACAGGGTTCAATCAGCCCCAGCATTTT
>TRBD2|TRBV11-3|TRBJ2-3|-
CASSPTSGGVTQYF
TGTGCCAGCAGCCCGACTAGCGGGGGGGTAACGCAGTATTTT
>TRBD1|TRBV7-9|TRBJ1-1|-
CASSLAETGGAFF
TGTGCCAGCAGCTTAGCCGAAACAGGGGGGGCTTTCTTT